The 29 T cell receptor beta chains below come from one sample, sequenced in a study of CD8+ T cells in alopecia areata (dated by TCRdb to 2017 to 2018). Taken with the paper, the label for time point translates to: mouse skin 6 weeks after grafting, around onset of hair loss. Library prep was done by the immunoSEQ multiplex PCR assay. To provide template for TCR sequencing, every sample had RNA extracted and reverse transcribed into cDNA. TCRdb's version of the immuneACCESS table is confined to in-frame rearrangements and falls short of the full clone set. An unresolved V gene accounts for under half of the shortfall where checked; the remainder is of unknown origin. This sample includes approximately 5,400 clones, and none of them was observed just once. The leading ten clones occupy 20% to 30% of the sample. The material sequenced was skin, taken at week 6. The receptors shown here come from a C3H/HeJ mouse with alopecia areata. The strain in question carries the MHC haplotype H2-k.

This clone showed up many times. The gene names here belong to mouse. The read ends 4 residues shy of where the CDR3 ends; the end is completed using the germline J gene. V is TRBV13-1 and J is TRBJ1-1, with a possible D match to TRBD1 (5 bases). V dropped 4 bases and J dropped 0 bases, with 10 bases sitting between them. The CDR3 extends over 14 amino acids. From germline, CDR1 is NSHNY and CDR2 SYGAGN. This CDR3 is CASSPGQPNTEVFF. CDR3 DNA (partial): TGTGCCAGCAGTCCTGGACAACCAAACACA.

By its share, this clone is medium-sized. The gene names here belong to mouse. The observed sequence ends 3 residues before the CDR3 terminus, with the missing tail filled in from the germline J gene. The V gene is TRBV26, the J gene TRBJ1-6; a weak D match, TRBD1 (6 bases). TRBJ1-6 is an ORF for which the function is uncertain. The germline V and J ends were trimmed by 2 bases and 8 bases, with 16 bases remaining between them. The CDR3 consists of 16 residues. Germline CDR1 is KGHPV and CDR2 is FQNQEV (reference sequence). The CDR3 region is CASSLEGGAGDSPLYF. The CDR3 DNA, read in part, is TGTGCCAGCAGTCTGGAGGGGGGGGCGGGGGATTCGCCC.

This clone appeared a few times. Gene names refer to mouse genes. The sequence runs out 4 residues before the end of the CDR3; the remainder is reconstructed from the germline J gene. The chain carries TRBV19 and TRBJ2-5, with 11 positions matching TRBD2. From germline, CDR1 is FNHDT and CDR2 SITEND (reference sequence). This CDR3 is 13 amino acids long. The CDR3 DNA, read in part, is TGTGCCAGCAGTCGGGACTGGGGGGAC. This encodes CASSRDWGD. The CDR3 as a whole reads CASSRDWGDTQYF.

This clone turned up a few times. Mouse names are used for the genes. The part of the CDR3 DNA that was read is TGTGCCAGCGGTGGGGGACAAAACCAAGAC. Translating gives CASGGGQNQD. The whole CDR3 sequence reads CASGGGQNQDTQYF. The chain joins TRBV13-2 to TRBJ2-5; tentatively, D is TRBD1 (6 bases). The read stops 4 residues short of the end of the CDR3; the missing end is completed from the germline J gene. The CDR3 runs 14 residues. Trimming cost V 3 bases and J 0 bases, with 8 bases left between them. Germline V gives CDR1 NNHNN, CDR2 SYGAGS (reference sequence).

This clone occurred a few times. All gene names here are mouse names. The read ends 4 residues shy of where the CDR3 ends; the end is completed using the germline J gene. The chain uses TRBV5 and TRBJ2-4; a weak D match, TRBD2 (6 bases). Germline loops: CDR1 LGHNA, CDR2 YNLKQL (reference sequence). The CDR3 has 13 amino acids. The covered CDR3 bases are TGTGCCAGCAGCCCTCGACTGGAAAAC. This codes for CASSPRLEN. The full CDR3 sequence reads CASSPRLENTLYF.

Only a few counts were recorded for this clone. Gene names are the mouse ones. The read terminates 4 residues ahead of where the CDR3 ends, so the germline J gene completes it. The chain recombines TRBV4 with TRBJ1-2; the match to TRBD1 covers 7 bases. The CDR3 is 14 amino acids. Per the germline V gene, CDR1 is LGHDT and CDR2 is YNNKQL (reference sequence). Trimming at V came to 4 bases and at J to 0 bases, leaving 2 bases not matched to a gene. The DNA read from the CDR3 is TGTGCCAGCAGCTCAGACAGGGCAAACTCC. Amino acids: CASSSDRANS. The entire CDR3 protein reads CASSSDRANSDYTF.

This clone was detected ten times or more. Mouse gene names and germline throughout. The read terminates 4 residues before the CDR3 end, so the remaining end is supplied by the germline J gene. The chain uses TRBV29 and TRBJ1-2; 7 positions match TRBD1. Germline trimming cut 7 bases from V and 4 bases from J; bases unmatched to any gene: 3. Germline CDR1 and CDR2: MSHET and SYDVDS. CDR3 size: 12 residues. CDR3 in amino acids: CASKDRASDYTF. Partial CDR3 DNA: TGTGCTAGCAAAGACAGGGCCTCC.

This clone has at least ten counts. The germline and genes are mouse ones. Sequencing ends 4 residues short of the CDR3 end; the germline J gene provides the rest. The gene calls are TRBV13-1 and TRBJ2-2; no firm D call. Germline V gene data show CDR1 as NSHNY and CDR2 as SYGAGN. V dropped 8 bases and J dropped 1 base, with 9 bases sitting between them. The CDR3 runs to 13 residues. The chain's CDR3 is CASLDKNTGQLYF. The CDR3 DNA, read in part, is TGTGCCAGTCTCGACAAAAACACCGGG.

This clone is medium-sized. Gene names are mouse gene names. The read gets to within 4 residues of the CDR3 end, and the germline J gene fills in the rest. The rearrangement joins TRBV19 to TRBJ2-2, with 8 bases aligning to TRBD2. Losses at the gene ends were 2 bases for V and 5 bases for J; bases not matched to a gene: 2. The CDR3 runs 14 residues. Germline-derived CDR1 and CDR2 are FNHDT and SITEND (reference sequence). The sequenced CDR3 bases are TGTGCCAGCAGTATGGGGGGGCGGACCGGG. Protein product: CASSMGGRTG. The full CDR3 protein reads CASSMGGRTGQLYF.

Remarks on this clone: Gene labels here are mouse ones. From the germline J gene comes the end of the CDR3, since the read stops 4 residues before it. The chain is built from TRBV31 and TRBJ1-1; 7 bases line up with TRBD1. CDR3 length equals 14 residues. V lost 3 bases and J lost 0; bases outside the gene matches: 4. CDR1 is GKSSPN and CDR2 is SITVG in the germline V gene. The covered CDR3 bases are TGTGCCTGGAGCCGGGACAGTGCAAACACA. The encoded protein is CAWSRDSANT. The full-length CDR3 reads as CAWSRDSANTEVFF.

This clone has ten or more counts. Any gene name here is a mouse gene name. The missing CDR3 end, 4 residues past where the read stops, is filled in from the germline J gene. This chain connects TRBV1 to TRBJ2-3; TRBD2 matches 8 bases. The CDR3 sequence is 15 residues long. Germline V lookup: CDR1 NSQYPW, CDR2 LRSPGD (reference sequence). V gave up 4 bases and J gave up 1 base; unmatched junction bases: 4. CDR3 sequence: CTCSDWGLGAETLYF. The DNA read from the CDR3 is TGCACCTGCAGTGACTGGGGGCTCGGTGCAGAA.

This clone was seen ten or more times. Germline and genes here are mouse. The DNA ends 4 residues before the CDR3 does, and the rest of the CDR3 is filled in from the germline J gene. The J gene is TRBJ2-1, the V gene TRBV5, with TRBD2 matching 8 bases. The junction had 2 bases not matched to a gene; V was cut back by 0 bases and J by 1 base. The CDR3 consists of 16 residues. Germline CDR1 reads LGHNA; CDR2 reads YNLKQL (reference sequence). CDR3 DNA, as far as it was read: TGTGCCAGCAGCCAAGATCACTGGGGGAACTATGCT. Protein sequence: CASSQDHWGNYA. The CDR3 reads in full as CASSQDHWGNYAEQFF.

In its sample, this clone was seen many times. The listed genes are named as in mouse. Sequencing ends 4 residues short of the CDR3 end; the germline J gene provides the rest. V gene TRBV16 combines with J gene TRBJ2-7; D is possibly TRBD2 (6 bases). The V end lost 0 bases, the J end lost 3 bases, and 12 bases lay between the germline ends. The CDR3 spans 15 residues. Germline CDR1 and CDR2: SGHSA and FRNQAP. The sequenced CDR3 bases are TGTGCAAGCAGCTTAGATCGGGGGGTGGGCTAT. It specifies CASSLDRGVGY. The complete CDR3 sequence is CASSLDRGVGYEQYF.

This clone was seen ten or more times. Genes here carry mouse names. From the germline J gene comes the end of the CDR3, since the read stops 4 residues before it. J is TRBJ1-2 and V is TRBV13-3, with TRBD1 identical over 7 bases. The CDR3 length is 14 residues. CDR1 and CDR2 (germline): NNHDY, SYVADS. Germline trimming cut 3 bases from V and 0 bases from J; bases unmatched to any gene: 2. Partial CDR3 DNA: TGTGCCAGCAGTGGGGGACAGACAAACTCC. This gives the protein CASSGGQTNS. The entire CDR3 is CASSGGQTNSDYTF.

This clone came up a few times. Mouse germline and gene names are used. The read stops 4 residues short of the end of the CDR3; the missing end is completed from the germline J gene. The genes are TRBV13-2 and TRBJ2-1, with TRBD2 matching 9 bases. Looked up from germline, CDR1 is NNHNN and CDR2 is SYGAGS (reference sequence). The CDR3 covers 16 residues. V trimming: 2 bases; J trimming: 6 bases; junction bases outside the gene matches: 9. The CDR3: CASGEFEWGGGAEQFF. The CDR3 bases that were read are TGTGCCAGCGGTGAATTCGAGTGGGGGGGCGGTGCT.

This clone came up a few times. Mouse gene names apply. The CDR3 end is not reached by the read, which stops 4 residues before it; the germline J gene fills it in. The chain recombines TRBV13-2 with TRBJ2-5; D may be TRBD1 (6 bases). Per germline, CDR1 NNHNN and CDR2 SYGAGS (reference sequence). This CDR3 contains 15 residues. V lost 0 bases, J lost 3 bases, and 11 bases lay in between. The sequenced CDR3 bases are TGTGCCAGCGGTGATGCAATGGACAGTCAAGAC. It is translated as CASGDAMDSQD. The entire CDR3 protein reads CASGDAMDSQDTQYF.

Many counts were recorded for this clone. Gene names denote mouse genes. The DNA ends 4 residues before the CDR3 does, and the rest of the CDR3 is filled in from the germline J gene. The rearrangement uses TRBV19 and TRBJ2-2, with 9 positions matching TRBD2. After removal of 4 bases from V and 0 bases from J, the junction contained 7 bases not matched to a gene. Germline loops: CDR1 FNHDT, CDR2 SITEND (reference sequence). This CDR3 contains 17 residues. The CDR3 DNA, read in part, is TGTGCCAGCAGTCCCTTCGACTGGGGGTCAAACACCGGG. Translation: CASSPFDWGSNTG. The CDR3 as a whole reads CASSPFDWGSNTGQLYF.

This clone was found a few times. All gene names here are mouse names. The read finishes 4 residues shy of the CDR3 end, and the germline J gene is used to complete it. The V gene is TRBV13-1, the J gene TRBJ2-3, with TRBD1 identical over 7 bases. The CDR3 has 16 residues. V lost 0 bases and J lost 0; bases outside the gene matches: 4. Germline CDR1 reads NSHNY; CDR2 reads SYGAGN. The sequenced part of the CDR3 DNA is TGTGCCAGCAGTGATGTCAGGGGGAGGAGTGCAGAA. It specifies CASSDVRGRSAE. The complete CDR3 sequence is CASSDVRGRSAETLYF.

To note about this clone: The genes and germline here are from mouse. The DNA ends 4 residues before the CDR3 does, and the rest of the CDR3 is filled in from the germline J gene. V is TRBV13-2 and J is TRBJ2-5; TRBD2 matches at 11 bases. The junction had 5 bases not matched to a gene; V was cut back by 3 bases and J by 2 bases. The CDR3 is made up of 16 amino acids. Germline assignment: CDR1 NNHNN and CDR2 SYGAGS (reference sequence). CDR3: CASGASGTGGQDTQYF. The covered CDR3 bases are TGTGCCAGCGGTGCCTCCGGGACTGGGGGCCAAGAC.

This clone has only a few counts. The gene names here belong to mouse. The read falls 4 residues short of the CDR3 end, and the missing part is taken from the germline J gene. This chain joins TRBV15 and TRBJ2-2; tentative D call: TRBD1 (6 bases). V was clipped by 6 bases and J by 4 bases, with 12 bases between them. The CDR3 is 14 residues long. CDR1 is SGHND, CDR2 FRSKSL, per germline. The CDR3 DNA, read in part, is TGTGCCAGCAGCAGGGGCTCACGCACCGGG. It translates to CASSRGSRTG. The whole CDR3 protein is CASSRGSRTGQLYF.

This clone was seen more than once but under ten times. Gene names and germline match the mouse. The read ends 4 residues before the CDR3 terminus; that terminus is restored from the germline J gene. This rearrangement joins TRBV13-1 to TRBJ2-7, with TRBD1 as a possible D gene (6 bases). The V gene's germline CDR1 is NSHNY and CDR2 SYGAGN. Between the trimmed V and J ends, which lost 3 bases and 0 bases, there was a span of 10 bases. This CDR3 spans 14 amino acids. CDR3 amino acids: CASSVGQSSYEQYF. CDR3 bases read: TGTGCCAGCAGTGTGGGACAAAGCTCCTAT.

This clone is termed medium-sized. The gene symbols are mouse symbols. The sequenced fragment ends 4 residues before the CDR3 boundary, so the rest is inferred from the germline J gene. The rearrangement links TRBV5 to TRBJ1-1; D uncertain. Trimming left V 4 bases short and J 0 bases short, with 6 bases between. This CDR3 is built from 13 residues. From germline, CDR1 is LGHNA and CDR2 YNLKQL (reference sequence). The CDR3 bases that were read are TGTGCCAGCAGCCCCCCTTCAAACACA. Protein sequence: CASSPPSNT. The entire CDR3 reads CASSPPSNTEVFF.

This clone was observed many times. The gene symbols are mouse symbols. The CDR3 end is not reached by the read, which stops 4 residues before it; the germline J gene fills it in. The chain combines TRBV1 with TRBJ1-2; 10 bases are a match to TRBD1. V lost 0 bases to trimming and J lost 4 bases; unmatched junction nucleotides: 2. The length of the CDR3 is 15 residues. Germline loops: CDR1 NSQYPW, CDR2 LRSPGD (reference sequence). Incomplete CDR3 DNA: TGCACCTGCAGTGCAGAGGACAGGGGGGGCTCC. This gives the protein CTCSAEDRGGS. The CDR3 as a whole reads CTCSAEDRGGSDYTF.

The table lists this clone with many counts. Mouse gene names and germline throughout. The read halts 4 residues ahead of the CDR3 end, with the missing end drawn from the germline J gene. The chain couples TRBV1 to TRBJ2-7; 13 nucleotides align to TRBD2. This CDR3 has 15 residues. Germline V CDR1 and CDR2: NSQYPW, LRSPGD (reference sequence). CDR3 sequence reads: CTCSTGLGGGYEQYF. The CDR3 bases that were read are TGCACCTGCAGTACGGGACTGGGGGGGGGATAT. The full variable domain, completed using reference TRBV1 and TRBJ2-7, is VTLLEQNPRWRLVPRGQAVNLRCILKNSQYPWMSWYQQDLQKQLQWLFTLRSPGDKEVKSLPGADYLATRVTDTELRLQVANMSQGRTLYCTCSTGLGGGYEQYFGPGTRLTVL.

This clone appeared a few times. Mouse gene names apply. Read data end 4 residues before the CDR3 end; the end is taken from the germline J gene. The rearrangement joins TRBV29 to TRBJ1-1, with D possibly matching TRBD1 (6 bases). Per germline, CDR1 MSHET and CDR2 SYDVDS. The CDR3 runs to 14 residues. V lost 7 bases to trimming and J lost 0 bases, with 12 bases between them. CDR3 DNA, as far as it was read: TGTGCTAGCATTCAGGACAGTGCAAACACA. It specifies CASIQDSANT. The full CDR3 reads CASIQDSANTEVFF. Full variable domain (outside the CDR3, taken from reference TRBV29 and TRBJ1-1): DMKVTQMPRYLIKRMGENVLLECGQDMSHETMYWYRQDPGLGLQLIYISYDVDSNSEGDIPKGYRVSRKKREHFSLILDSAKTNQTSVYFCASIQDSANTEVFFGKGTRLTVV.

This clone has ten or more counts. The genes are named according to mouse. The CDR3 end falls 3 residues outside the read, so it is completed with the germline J gene. This chain links TRBV17 with TRBJ1-6, with D unresolved. TRBJ1-6 is marked as an open reading frame, function uncertain. V was pared by 7 bases and J by 0 bases, with 7 bases between. This CDR3 region has 14 residues. Germline V lookup: CDR1 MNHDT, CDR2 YYDKIL. This chain's CDR3 is CASTQNSYNSPLYF. CDR3 DNA, as far as it was read: TGTGCTAGCACGCAGAATTCCTATAATTCGCCC.

This clone came up many times. Gene labels here are mouse ones. The read is 4 residues too short to cover the CDR3 end, so that end is filled in from the germline J gene. The chain is built from TRBV1 and TRBJ2-5; D might be TRBD1 (5 bases). Trimming stripped 1 base from V and 3 bases from J, with 8 bases between. The CDR3 covers 14 residues. Germline values: CDR1 NSQYPW, CDR2 LRSPGD (reference sequence). Incomplete CDR3 DNA: TGCACCTGCAGTGCAGTGGCAGGGCAAGAC. Protein sequence: CTCSAVAGQD. The full CDR3 is CTCSAVAGQDTQYF.

A remark on this clone: Germline and genes: mouse. The read ends 4 residues shy of where the CDR3 ends; the end is completed using the germline J gene. The chain carries TRBV13-2 and TRBJ2-1, with 10 bases aligning to TRBD1. Germline V gives CDR1 NNHNN, CDR2 SYGAGS (reference sequence). The CDR3 consists of 14 residues. Losses at the gene ends were 2 bases for V and 6 bases for J; bases not matched to a gene: 2. Partial CDR3 DNA: TGTGCCAGCGGTGACCGACAGGGGGCTGCT. Residues: CASGDRQGAA. In full, the CDR3 is CASGDRQGAAEQFF.

This clone was seen a few times. Since a far larger clone is one base different, this is likely a read error. Gene names are mouse gene names. The read ends 4 residues before the CDR3 terminus; that terminus is restored from the germline J gene. The chain recombines TRBV4 with TRBJ1-2, with 7 bases matching TRBD1. After removal of 5 bases from V and 0 bases from J, the junction contained 3 bases not matched to a gene. This CDR3 spans 14 amino acids. In germline, CDR1 is LGHDT, CDR2 YNNKQL (reference sequence). The sequenced CDR3 bases are TGTGCCAGCAGCCGGGACAGTGCAAACTCC. Its protein is CASSRDSANS. The whole CDR3 reads CASSRDSANSDYTF.